Listed here is a single T cell receptor beta chain. Antigen: not known. The data originate from a study of cytotoxic CD8 clonotypes in ibrutinib-treated CLL. Study-wide context: The patients, about a dozen relapsed/refractory and approximately 15 treatment-naive, included approximately 18 who were IGHV unmutated. Overall, around 25 responses were partial and 2 complete; following median approximately 73 months, 14 patients stayed remitted and about twelve progressed.

Whole-study findings and limits: Public clonotypes were uncommon and contracted or stayed stable on treatment. Ibrutinib response saw clonality rise, and progression saw it return toward baseline.

The junction had 16 bases not matched to a gene; V was cut back by 8 bases and J by 9 bases. Germline V lookup: CDR1 SGHNT, CDR2 YENEEA. The CDR3 has 15 residues. This table comes from immunoSEQ multiplex PCR, and its TCRdb copy is limited to in-frame clones, with some not included. The sample lists approximately 210,000 clones; around three quarters were seen once. The sequenced sample was PBMCs, obtained after 24 months of ibrutinib treatment. The J gene is TRBJ2-1, the V gene TRBV11-3; 7 nucleotides match TRBD2. The sequence came from a human donor with chronic lymphocytic leukemia. The CDR3 spells CASSRGERESGEQFF. DNA of the CDR3: TGTGCCAGCTCCCGTGGAGAGCGGGAATCAGGTGAGCAGTTCTTC. The complete variable domain, with remaining parts taken from reference TRBV11-3 and TRBJ2-1, reads EAGVVQSPRYKIIEKKQPVAFWCNPISGHNTLYWYLQNLGQGPELLIRYENEEAVDDSQLPKDRFSAERLKGVDSTLKIQPAELGDSAVYLCASSRGERESGEQFFGPGTRLTVL.